This T cell receptor beta chain was observed in a study of T cells after yellow fever vaccination. The authors made TCR cDNA by 5'RACE template switching, adding a universal primer site and UMIs. TCRdb itself ran the 5' RACE reads through MiXCR, one entry per CDR3 protein. The sample has 500,000 to 650,000 distinct CDR3 sequences; roughly 17% are singletons. V shed 0 bases and J shed 5 bases, with 12 bases lying between them. CDR3 length: 15 residues. The V gene's germline CDR1 is SGHAT and CDR2 FQNNGV. The starting material was PBMCs, obtained 5 days after the first yellow fever vaccination. The chain has TRBV11-2 and TRBJ2-3; tentative D call: TRBD2 (6 bases). The source is a man aged 18 to 29 who received the YFV17D yellow fever vaccine. The CDR3 nucleotides read TGTGCCAGCAGCTTAGATCCCGGAGGGTTAGATACGCAGTATTTT. Encoded protein: CASSLDPGGLDTQYF.